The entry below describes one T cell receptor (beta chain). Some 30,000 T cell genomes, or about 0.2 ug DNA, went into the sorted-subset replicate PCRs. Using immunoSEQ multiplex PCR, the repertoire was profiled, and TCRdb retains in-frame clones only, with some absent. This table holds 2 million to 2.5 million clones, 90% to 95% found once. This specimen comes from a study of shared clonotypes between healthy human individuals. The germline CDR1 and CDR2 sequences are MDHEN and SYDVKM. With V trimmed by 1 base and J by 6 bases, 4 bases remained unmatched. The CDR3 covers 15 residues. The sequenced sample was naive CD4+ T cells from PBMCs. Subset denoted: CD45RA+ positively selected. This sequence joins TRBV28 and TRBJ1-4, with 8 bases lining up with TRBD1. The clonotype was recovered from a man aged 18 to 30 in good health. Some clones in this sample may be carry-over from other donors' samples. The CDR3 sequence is CASSLYTGGYEKLFF. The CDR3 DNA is TGTGCCAGCAGTTTATATACAGGGGGTTATGAAAAACTGTTTTTT.